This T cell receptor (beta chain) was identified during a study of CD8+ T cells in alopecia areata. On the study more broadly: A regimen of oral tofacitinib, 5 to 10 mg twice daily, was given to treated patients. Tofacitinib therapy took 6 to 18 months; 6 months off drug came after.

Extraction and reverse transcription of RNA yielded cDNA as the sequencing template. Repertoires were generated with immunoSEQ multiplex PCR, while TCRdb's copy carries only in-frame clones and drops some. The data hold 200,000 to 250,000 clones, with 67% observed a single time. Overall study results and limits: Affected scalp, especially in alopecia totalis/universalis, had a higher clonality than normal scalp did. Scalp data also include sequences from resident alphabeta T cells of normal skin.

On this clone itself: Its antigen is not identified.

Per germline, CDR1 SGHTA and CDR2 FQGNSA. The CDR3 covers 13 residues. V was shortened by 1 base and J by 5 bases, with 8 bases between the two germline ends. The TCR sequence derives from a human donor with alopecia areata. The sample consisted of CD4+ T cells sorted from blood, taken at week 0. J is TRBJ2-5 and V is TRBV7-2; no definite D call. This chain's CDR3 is CASSLGVAETQYF. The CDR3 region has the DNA TGTGCCAGCAGCTTAGGGGTGGCGGAGACCCAGTACTTC.